This T cell receptor beta chain was observed in a study of CD8 T cells in ankylosing spondylitis. Quantitative barcoded 5'-RACE was used to prepare TCR beta libraries. TCRdb re-called the 5' RACE reads with MiXCR, one entry per CDR3 protein. This repertoire shows approximately 88,000 distinct CDR3 sequences, around 9.4% found once; its top ten account for roughly 5.5%. The CDR3 has 15 residues. V was trimmed by 0 bases and J by 5 bases, leaving 11 bases between them. Many counts were recorded for this clonotype. Its matching antigen is unknown. Study-wide results and limits: The disease-linked clones had a CD8+ phenotype and low blood frequencies. A TCR beta motif made of eight highly homologous variants seemed typical of ankylosing spondylitis blood.

The J gene is TRBJ2-1, the V gene TRBV12-3 or TRBV12-4; D not resolved. The sequenced sample consisted of blood, either unsorted or a sorted T cell fraction (not recorded which). The TCR comes from a male donor with ankylosing spondylitis or in good health (not recorded which). The CDR3 spells CASSLAWTQDNEQFF. As DNA, the CDR3 is TGTGCCAGCAGTTTAGCGTGGACCCAAGACAATGAGCAGTTCTTC.